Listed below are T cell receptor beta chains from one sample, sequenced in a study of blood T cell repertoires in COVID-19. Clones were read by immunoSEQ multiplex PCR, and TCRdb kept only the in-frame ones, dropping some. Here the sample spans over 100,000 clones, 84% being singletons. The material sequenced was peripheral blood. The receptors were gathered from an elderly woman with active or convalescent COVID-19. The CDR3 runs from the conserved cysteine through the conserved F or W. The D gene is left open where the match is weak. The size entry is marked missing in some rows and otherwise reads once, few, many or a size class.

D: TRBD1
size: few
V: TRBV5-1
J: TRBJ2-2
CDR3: CASSLGSGGFRTGELFF
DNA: TGCGCCAGCAGCTTGGGGTCAGGGGGCTTTCGCACCGGGGAGCTGTTTTTT

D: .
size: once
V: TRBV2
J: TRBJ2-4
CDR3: CASSDSPEGNIQYF
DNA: TGTGCCAGCAGTGACTCCCCGGAGGGAAACATTCAGTACTTC

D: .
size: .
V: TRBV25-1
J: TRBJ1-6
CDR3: CASSEPGNSPLHF
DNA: TGTGCCAGCAGTGAGCCGGGGAATTCACCCCTCCACTTT

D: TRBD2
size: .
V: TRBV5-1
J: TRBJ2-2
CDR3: CASSIGAGLAGAGELFF
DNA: TGCGCCAGCAGCATAGGCGCGGGACTAGCGGGAGCCGGGGAGCTGTTTTTT

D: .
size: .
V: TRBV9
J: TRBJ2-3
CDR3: CASSVAERRKGADTQYF
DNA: TGTGCCAGCAGCGTAGCAGAAAGGAGAAAGGGGGCAGATACGCAGTATTTT

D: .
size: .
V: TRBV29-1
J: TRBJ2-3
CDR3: CSVATPIEVAASTDTQYF
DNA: TGCAGCGTCGCTACCCCAATTGAAGTAGCGGCTAGCACAGATACGCAGTATTTT

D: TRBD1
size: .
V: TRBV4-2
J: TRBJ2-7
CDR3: CASSQAARDSTYEQYF
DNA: TGTGCCAGCAGCCAAGCTGCCCGGGACAGTACCTACGAGCAGTACTTC

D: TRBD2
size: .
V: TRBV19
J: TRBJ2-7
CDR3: CASSSGLAASYEQYF
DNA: TGTGCCAGTTCCTCGGGACTAGCGGCATCCTACGAGCAGTACTTC

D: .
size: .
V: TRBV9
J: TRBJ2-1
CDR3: CASSVSGNEQFF
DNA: TGTGCCAGCAGCGTATCCGGGAATGAGCAGTTCTTC

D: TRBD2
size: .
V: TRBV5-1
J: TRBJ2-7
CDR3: CASSLEVAGENEQYF
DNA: TGCGCCAGCAGCTTGGAAGTAGCGGGAGAGAACGAGCAGTACTTC

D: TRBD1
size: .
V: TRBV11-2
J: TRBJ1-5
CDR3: CASSFQTGVGQPQHF
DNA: TGTGCCAGCAGCTTCCAAACAGGGGTTGGTCAGCCCCAGCATTTT

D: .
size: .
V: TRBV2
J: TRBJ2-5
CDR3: CASNLQFGETQYF
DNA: TGTGCCAGCAATCTACAGTTCGGAGAGACCCAGTACTTC

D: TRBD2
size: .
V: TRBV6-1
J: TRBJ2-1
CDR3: CASSEDVSGSNEQFF
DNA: TGTGCCAGCAGTGAAGATGTTAGCGGGAGCAATGAGCAGTTCTTC

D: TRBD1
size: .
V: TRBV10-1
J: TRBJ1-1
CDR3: CASSVGQQTEAFF
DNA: TGCGCCAGCAGTGTGGGACAGCAGACTGAAGCTTTCTTT

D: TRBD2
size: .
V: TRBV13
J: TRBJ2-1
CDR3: CASSYSGTTENEQFF
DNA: TGTGCCAGCAGTTACTCCGGGACTACAGAAAATGAGCAGTTCTTC

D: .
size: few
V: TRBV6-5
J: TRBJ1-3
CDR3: CASSYGRGAGGNTIYF
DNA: TGTGCCAGCAGTTACGGTCGGGGGGCAGGAGGAAACACCATATATTTT

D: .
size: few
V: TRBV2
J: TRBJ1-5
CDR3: CASSGENNQPQHF
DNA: TGTGCCAGCAGCGGTGAGAACAATCAGCCCCAGCATTTT

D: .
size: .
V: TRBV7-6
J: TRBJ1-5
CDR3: CASSGRIVSNQPQHF
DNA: TGTGCCAGCAGCGGTAGAATCGTAAGCAATCAGCCCCAGCATTTT